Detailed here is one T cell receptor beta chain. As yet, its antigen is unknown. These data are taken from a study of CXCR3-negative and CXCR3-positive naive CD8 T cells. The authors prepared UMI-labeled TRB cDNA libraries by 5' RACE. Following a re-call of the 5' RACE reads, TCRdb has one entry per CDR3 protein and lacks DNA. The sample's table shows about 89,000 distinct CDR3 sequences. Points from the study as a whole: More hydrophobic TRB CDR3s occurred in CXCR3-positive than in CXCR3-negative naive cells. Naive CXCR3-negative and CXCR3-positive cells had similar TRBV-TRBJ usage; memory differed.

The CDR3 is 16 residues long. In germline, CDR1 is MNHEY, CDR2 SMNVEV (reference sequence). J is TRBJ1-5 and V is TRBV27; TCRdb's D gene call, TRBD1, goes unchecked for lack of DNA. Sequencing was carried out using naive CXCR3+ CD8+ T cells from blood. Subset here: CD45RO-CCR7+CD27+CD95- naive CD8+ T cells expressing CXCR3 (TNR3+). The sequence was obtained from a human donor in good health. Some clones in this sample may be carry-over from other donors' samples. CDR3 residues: CASSSGTETRGQPQHF.